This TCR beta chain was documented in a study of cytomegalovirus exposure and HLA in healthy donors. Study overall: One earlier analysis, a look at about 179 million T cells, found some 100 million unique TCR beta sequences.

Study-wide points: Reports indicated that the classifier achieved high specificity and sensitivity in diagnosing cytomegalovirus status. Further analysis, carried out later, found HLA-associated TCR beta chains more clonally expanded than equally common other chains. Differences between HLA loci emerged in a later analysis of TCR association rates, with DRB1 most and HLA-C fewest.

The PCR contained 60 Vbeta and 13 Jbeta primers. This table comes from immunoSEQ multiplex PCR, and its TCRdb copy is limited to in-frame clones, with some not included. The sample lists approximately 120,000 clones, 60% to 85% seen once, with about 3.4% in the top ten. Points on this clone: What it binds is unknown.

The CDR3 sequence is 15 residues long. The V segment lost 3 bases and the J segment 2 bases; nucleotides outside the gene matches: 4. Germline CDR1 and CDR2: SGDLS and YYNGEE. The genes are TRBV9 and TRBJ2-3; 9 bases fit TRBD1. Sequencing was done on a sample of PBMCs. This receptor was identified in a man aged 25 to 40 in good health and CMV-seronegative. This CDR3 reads CASSAGQGHTDTQYF. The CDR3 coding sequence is TGTGCCAGCAGCGCAGGACAGGGGCACACAGATACGCAGTATTTT. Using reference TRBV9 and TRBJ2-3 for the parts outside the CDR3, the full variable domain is DSGVTQTPKHLITATGQRVTLRCSPRSGDLSVYWYQQSLDQGLQFLIQYYNGEERAKGNILERFSAQQFPDLHSELNLSSLELGDSALYFCASSAGQGHTDTQYFGPGTRLTVL.